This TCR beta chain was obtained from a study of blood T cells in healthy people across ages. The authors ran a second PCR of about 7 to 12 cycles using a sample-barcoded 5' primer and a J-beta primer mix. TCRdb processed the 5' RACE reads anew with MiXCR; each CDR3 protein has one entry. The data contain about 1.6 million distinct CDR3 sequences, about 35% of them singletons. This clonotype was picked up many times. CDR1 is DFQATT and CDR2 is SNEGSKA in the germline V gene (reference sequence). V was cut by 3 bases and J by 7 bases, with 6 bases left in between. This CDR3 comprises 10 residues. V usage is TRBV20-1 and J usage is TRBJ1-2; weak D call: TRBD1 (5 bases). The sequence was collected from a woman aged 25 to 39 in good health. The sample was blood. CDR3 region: CSASGAGYTF. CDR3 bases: TGCAGTGCTAGCGGGGCTGGCTACACCTTC.